The present TCR beta chain was sequenced within a study of cytomegalovirus exposure and HLA in healthy donors. Data came from immunoSEQ multiplex PCR; TCRdb stores just in-frame clones and leaves some out. This table holds 200,000 to 250,000 clones, over 70% found once. Study-level findings and limits: Rarity marked most TCR sequences, yet some public TCRs occurred in many donors.

About this clone itself: The antigen is undetermined.

This TCR was recovered from a woman between 25 and 40 years old in good health and CMV-seropositive. The sequencing input was PBMCs.

The CDR3 is CASSSGGARSSYEQYF. The CDR3 bases are TGTGCCAGCAGCTCGGGAGGGGCCAGGAGCTCCTACGAGCAGTACTTC. This rearrangement joins TRBV7-2 to TRBJ2-7; 8 positions agree with TRBD2. The germline V gene encodes CDR1 SGHTA and CDR2 FQGNSA. The CDR3 contains 16 residues. Trimming removed 4 bases from V and 0 bases from J; junction bases left unmatched: 8.